This TCR beta chain was documented in a study of shared clonotypes between healthy human individuals. Overall study results and limits: Few donors restricted represented genetic and exposure-history diversity. Among non-shared clonotypes, generation probabilities were lower than among those shared by all four donors.

Profiled with immunoSEQ multiplex PCR; TCRdb holds only in-frame clones, not every one. The sample yields millions of clones, over 85% seen once. Remarks on this clone: Its antigen is as yet unknown.

The CDR3 loop spans 15 amino acids. Germline V gene lookup returns CDR1 LNHDA and CDR2 SQIVND (reference sequence). V was clipped by 6 bases and J by 0 bases, with 12 bases between them. This clonotype was sampled from a man aged 18 to 30 in good health. The sample was naive CD4+ T cells sorted from blood. The subset: CD45RA+ positively selected. The chain joins TRBV19 to TRBJ2-1; D remains unclear. CDR3 in amino acids: CASSLKLSSYNEQFF. CDR3 DNA: TGTGCCAGTAGCCTCAAGTTAAGCTCCTACAATGAGCAGTTCTTC.